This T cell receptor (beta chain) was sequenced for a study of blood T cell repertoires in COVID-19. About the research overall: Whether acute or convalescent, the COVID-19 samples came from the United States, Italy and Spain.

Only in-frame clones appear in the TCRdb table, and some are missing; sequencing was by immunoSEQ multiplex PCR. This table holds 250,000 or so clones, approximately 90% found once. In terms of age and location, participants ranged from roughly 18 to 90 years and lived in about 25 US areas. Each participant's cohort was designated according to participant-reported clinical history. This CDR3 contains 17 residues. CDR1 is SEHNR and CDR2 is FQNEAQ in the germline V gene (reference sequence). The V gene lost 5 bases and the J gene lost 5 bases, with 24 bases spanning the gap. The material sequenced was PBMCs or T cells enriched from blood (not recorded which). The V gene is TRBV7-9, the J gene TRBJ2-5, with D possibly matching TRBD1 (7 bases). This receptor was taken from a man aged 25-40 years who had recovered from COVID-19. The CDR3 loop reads CASSPRNGQVRGETQYF. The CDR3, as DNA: TGTGCCAGCAGCCCACGGAACGGACAGGTTCGGGGGGAGACCCAGTACTTC.